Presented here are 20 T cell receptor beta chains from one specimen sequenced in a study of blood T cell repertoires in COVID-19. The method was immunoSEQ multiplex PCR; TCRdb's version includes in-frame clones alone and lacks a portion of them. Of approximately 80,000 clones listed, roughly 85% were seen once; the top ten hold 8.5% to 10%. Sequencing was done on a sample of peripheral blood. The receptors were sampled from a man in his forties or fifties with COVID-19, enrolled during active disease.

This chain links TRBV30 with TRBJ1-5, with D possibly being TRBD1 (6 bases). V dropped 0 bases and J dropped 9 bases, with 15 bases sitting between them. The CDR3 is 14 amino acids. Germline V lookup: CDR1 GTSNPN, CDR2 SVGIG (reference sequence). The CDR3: CAWSVSRGRRPQHF. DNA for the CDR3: TGTGCCTGGAGTGTATCCAGGGGCCGGAGGCCCCAGCATTTT.

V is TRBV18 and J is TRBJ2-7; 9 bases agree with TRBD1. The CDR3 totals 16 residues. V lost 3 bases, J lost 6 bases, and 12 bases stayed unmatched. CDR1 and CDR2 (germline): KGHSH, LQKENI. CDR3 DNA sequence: TGTGCCAGCTCACCTGGTCGGGGACAGGGAGGAGGCGAGCAGTACTTC. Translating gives CASSPGRGQGGGEQYF.

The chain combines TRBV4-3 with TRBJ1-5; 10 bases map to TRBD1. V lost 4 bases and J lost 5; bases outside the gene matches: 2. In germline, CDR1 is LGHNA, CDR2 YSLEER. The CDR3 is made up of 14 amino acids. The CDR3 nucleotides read TGCGCCAGCAGCCCGACAGGGGGCTATCAGCCCCAGCATTTT. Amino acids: CASSPTGGYQPQHF.

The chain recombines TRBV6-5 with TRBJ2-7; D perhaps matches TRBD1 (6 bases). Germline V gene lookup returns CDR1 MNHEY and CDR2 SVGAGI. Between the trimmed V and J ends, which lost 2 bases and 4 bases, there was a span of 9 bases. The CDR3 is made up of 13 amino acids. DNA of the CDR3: TGTGCCAGCAGTTACGGACAGACATACGAGCAGTACTTC. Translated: CASSYGQTYEQYF.

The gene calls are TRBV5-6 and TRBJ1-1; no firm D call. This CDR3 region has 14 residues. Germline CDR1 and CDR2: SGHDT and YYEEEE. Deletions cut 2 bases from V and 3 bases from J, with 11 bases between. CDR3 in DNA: TGTGCCAGCAGCTTTTACGACGGAGACACTGAAGCTTTCTTT. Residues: CASSFYDGDTEAFF.

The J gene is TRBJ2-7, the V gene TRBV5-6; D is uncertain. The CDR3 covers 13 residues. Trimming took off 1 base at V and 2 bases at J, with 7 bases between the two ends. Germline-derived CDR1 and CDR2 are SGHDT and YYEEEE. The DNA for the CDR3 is TGTGCCAGCAGCTTGATAGATACCTACGAGCAGTACTTC. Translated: CASSLIDTYEQYF.

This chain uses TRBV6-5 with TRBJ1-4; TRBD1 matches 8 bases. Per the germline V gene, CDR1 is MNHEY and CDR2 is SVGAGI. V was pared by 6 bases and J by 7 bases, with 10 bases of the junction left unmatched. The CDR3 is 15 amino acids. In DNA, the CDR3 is TGTGCCAGCAGCAAAACCGGGACAGGACCTGAAAAACTGTTTTTT. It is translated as CASSKTGTGPEKLFF.

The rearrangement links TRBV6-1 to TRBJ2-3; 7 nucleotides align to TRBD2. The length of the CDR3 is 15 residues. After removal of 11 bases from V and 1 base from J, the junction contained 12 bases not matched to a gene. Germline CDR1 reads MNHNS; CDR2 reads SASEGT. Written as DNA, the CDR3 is TGTGCCGGTCGGGCGGCGGGAGCCCGCACAGATACGCAGTATTTT. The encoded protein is CAGRAAGARTDTQYF.

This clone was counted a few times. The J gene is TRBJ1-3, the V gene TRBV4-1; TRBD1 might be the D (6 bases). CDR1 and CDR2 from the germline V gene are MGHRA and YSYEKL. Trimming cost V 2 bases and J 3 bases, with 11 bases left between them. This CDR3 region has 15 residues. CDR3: CASSQPTGRGNTIYF. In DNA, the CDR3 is TGCGCCAGCAGCCAACCGACAGGCCGTGGAAACACCATATATTTT.

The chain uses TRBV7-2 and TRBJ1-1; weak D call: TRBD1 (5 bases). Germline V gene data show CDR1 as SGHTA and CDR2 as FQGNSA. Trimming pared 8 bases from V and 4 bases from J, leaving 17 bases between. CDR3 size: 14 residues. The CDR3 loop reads CASPEAGGGTEAFF. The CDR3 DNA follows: TGTGCCAGCCCCGAGGCGGGCGGGGGCACTGAAGCTTTCTTT.

CDR3 sequence reads: CASSLAQGNTGELFF. In DNA form, the CDR3 reads TGTGCCAGCAGCTTGGCTCAGGGTAACACCGGGGAGCTGTTTTTT. V is TRBV5-8 and J is TRBJ2-2; maybe TRBD1 (5 bases). Germline-derived CDR1 and CDR2 are SGHTS and YDEGEE. This CDR3 region has 15 residues. Between the trimmed V and J ends, which lost 0 bases and 2 bases, there was a span of 8 bases.

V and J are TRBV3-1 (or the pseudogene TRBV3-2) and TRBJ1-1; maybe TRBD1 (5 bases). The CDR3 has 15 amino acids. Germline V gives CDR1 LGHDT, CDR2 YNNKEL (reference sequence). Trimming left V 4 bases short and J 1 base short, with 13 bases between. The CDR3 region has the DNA TGTGCCAGCAGCCTGCAAACAGGAAGGAACACTGAAGCTTTCTTT. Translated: CASSLQTGRNTEAFF.

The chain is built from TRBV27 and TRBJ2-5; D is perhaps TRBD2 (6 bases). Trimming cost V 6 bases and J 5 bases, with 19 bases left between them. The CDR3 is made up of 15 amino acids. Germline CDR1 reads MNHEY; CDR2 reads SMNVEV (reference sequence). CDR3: CASSPPEGILETQYF. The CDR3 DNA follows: TGTGCCAGCAGCCCACCGGAGGGAATTTTGGAGACCCAGTACTTC.

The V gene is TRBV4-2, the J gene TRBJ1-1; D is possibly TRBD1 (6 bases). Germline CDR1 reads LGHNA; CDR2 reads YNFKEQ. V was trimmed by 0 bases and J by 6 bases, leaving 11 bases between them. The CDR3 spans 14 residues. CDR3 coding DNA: TGTGCCAGCAGCCAAGATCAGGGGACGGCTGAAGCTTTCTTT. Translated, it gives CASSQDQGTAEAFF.

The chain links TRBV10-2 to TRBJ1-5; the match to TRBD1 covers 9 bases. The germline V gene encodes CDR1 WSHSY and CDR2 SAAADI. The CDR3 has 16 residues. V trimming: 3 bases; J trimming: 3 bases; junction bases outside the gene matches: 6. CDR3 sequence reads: CASSETGTGLNQPQHF. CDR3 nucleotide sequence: TGCGCCAGCAGTGAAACCGGGACAGGGCTCAATCAGCCCCAGCATTTT.

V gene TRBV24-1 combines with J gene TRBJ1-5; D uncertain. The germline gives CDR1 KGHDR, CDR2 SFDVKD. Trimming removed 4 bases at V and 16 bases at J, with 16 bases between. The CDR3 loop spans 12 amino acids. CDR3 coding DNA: TGTGCCACCAGTGAGGGAGGTCGGGAATTCCATTTT. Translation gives CATSEGGREFHF.

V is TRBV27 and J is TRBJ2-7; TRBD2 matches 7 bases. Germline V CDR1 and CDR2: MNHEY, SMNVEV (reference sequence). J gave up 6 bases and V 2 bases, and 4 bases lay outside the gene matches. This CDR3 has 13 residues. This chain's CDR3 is CASSLGGGSEQYF. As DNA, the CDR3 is TGTGCCAGCAGTTTAGGGGGAGGGTCCGAGCAGTACTTC.

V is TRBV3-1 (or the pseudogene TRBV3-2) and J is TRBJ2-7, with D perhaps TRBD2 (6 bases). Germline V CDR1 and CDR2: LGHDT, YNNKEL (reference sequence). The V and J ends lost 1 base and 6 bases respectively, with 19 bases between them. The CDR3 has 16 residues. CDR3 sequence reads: CASSQVGPRGWVEQYF. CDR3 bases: TGTGCCAGCAGCCAAGTAGGGCCCCGGGGGTGGGTCGAGCAGTACTTC.

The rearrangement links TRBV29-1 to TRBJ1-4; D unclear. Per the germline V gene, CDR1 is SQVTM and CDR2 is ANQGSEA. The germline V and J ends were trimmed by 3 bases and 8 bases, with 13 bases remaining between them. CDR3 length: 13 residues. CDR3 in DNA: TGCAGCGTTGAGGTAAAGGCGGGCGAAAAACTGTTTTTT. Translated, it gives CSVEVKAGEKLFF.

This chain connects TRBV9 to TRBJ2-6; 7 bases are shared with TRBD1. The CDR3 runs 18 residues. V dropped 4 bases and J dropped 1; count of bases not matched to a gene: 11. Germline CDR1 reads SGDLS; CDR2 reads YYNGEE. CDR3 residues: CASSPTGPALSGANVLTF. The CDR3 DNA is TGTGCCAGCAGCCCGACAGGGCCAGCTTTATCTGGGGCCAACGTCCTGACTTTC.